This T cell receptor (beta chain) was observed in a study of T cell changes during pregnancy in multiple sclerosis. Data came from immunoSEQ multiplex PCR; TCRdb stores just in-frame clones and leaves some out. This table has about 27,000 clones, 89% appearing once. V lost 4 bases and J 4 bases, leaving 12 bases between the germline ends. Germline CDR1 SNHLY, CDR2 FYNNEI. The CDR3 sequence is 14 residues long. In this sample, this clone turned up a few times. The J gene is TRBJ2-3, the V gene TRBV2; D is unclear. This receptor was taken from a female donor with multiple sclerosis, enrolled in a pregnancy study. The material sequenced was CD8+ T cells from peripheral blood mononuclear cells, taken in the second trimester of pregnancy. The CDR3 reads CASSVGPEADTQYF. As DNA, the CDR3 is TGTGCCAGCAGTGTCGGCCCCGAGGCAGATACGCAGTATTTT.